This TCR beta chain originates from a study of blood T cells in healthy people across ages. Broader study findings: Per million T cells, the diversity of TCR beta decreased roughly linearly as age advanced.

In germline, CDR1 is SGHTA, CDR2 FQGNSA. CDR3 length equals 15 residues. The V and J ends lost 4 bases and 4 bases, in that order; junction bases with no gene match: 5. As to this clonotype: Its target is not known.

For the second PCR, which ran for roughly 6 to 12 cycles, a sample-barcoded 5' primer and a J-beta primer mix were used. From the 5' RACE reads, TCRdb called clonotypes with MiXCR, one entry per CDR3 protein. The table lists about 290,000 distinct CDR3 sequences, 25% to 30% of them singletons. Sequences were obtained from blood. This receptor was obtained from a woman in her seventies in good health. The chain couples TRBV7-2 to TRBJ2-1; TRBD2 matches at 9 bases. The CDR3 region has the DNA TGTGCCAGCAGCTCCCGGACTAGCGTTTACAATGAGCAGTTCTTC. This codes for CASSSRTSVYNEQFF.